The rows below give T cell receptor beta chains drawn from one sample of a study of cytomegalovirus exposure and HLA in healthy donors. Assay used: immunoSEQ multiplex PCR; TCRdb lists only in-frame clones, some missing. The repertoire holds 150,000 to 250,000 clones, around 83% seen once, with about an eighth in the top ten. Sequenced material: PBMCs. These receptors were obtained from a woman younger than 45 in good health and CMV-seropositive. CDR3s include the opening cysteine and the closing phenylalanine or tryptophan. The D gene is left open where the match is weak. The size entry is marked missing in some rows and otherwise reads once, few, many or a size class.

d_call	v_call	clone_size	j_call	cdr3_nt	cdr3_aa
TRBD1	TRBV6-1	once	TRBJ2-7	TGTGCCAGCAGGTGGCAGGGGGCCTACGAGCAGTACTTC	CASRWQGAYEQYF
TRBD1	TRBV29-1	.	TRBJ2-7	TGCAGCGCCTGGACAGGTGCCACCTACGAGCAGTACTTC	CSAWTGATYEQYF
.	TRBV19	.	TRBJ1-4	TGTGCCAGTAAATCAGGGACAACTAATGAAAAACTGTTTTTT	CASKSGTTNEKLFF
TRBD1	TRBV11-2	.	TRBJ2-4	TGTGCCAGCAGCTTAGCGGGACAGGGGAAGATTCTAGCCAAAAACATTCAGTACTTC	CASSLAGQGKILAKNIQYF
.	TRBV6-5	.	TRBJ2-1	TGTGCCAGCGGGTTAGCGTCTTCCTACAATGAGCAGTTCTTC	CASGLASSYNEQFF
TRBD2	TRBV11-2	.	TRBJ2-7	TGTGCCAGCAGCATTTTAGCGGGAGGGTACGAGCAGTACTTC	CASSILAGGYEQYF
.	TRBV2	few	TRBJ1-4	TGTGCCACCCGAGGCACCACAACTAATGAAAAACTGTTTTTT	CATRGTTTNEKLFF
.	TRBV29-1	.	TRBJ2-4	TGCAGCGTCATGGGCGTACACTCCAAAAACATTCAGTACTTC	CSVMGVHSKNIQYF
.	TRBV5-1	.	TRBJ2-7	TGCGCCAGCAGCTCGGAGAGGGAGCAGTACTTC	CASSSEREQYF
.	TRBV13	.	TRBJ1-2	TGTGCCAGCAGCTTAGGCCTGACAGTCTATGGCTACACCTTC	CASSLGLTVYGYTF
TRBD1	TRBV7-2	.	TRBJ1-3	TGTGCCAGCAGCTGGGGGACAGGAGCCTCTGGAAACACCATATATTTT	CASSWGTGASGNTIYF
.	TRBV6-1	.	TRBJ1-5	TGTGCCAGCAGTGAAGGGCAGCTAGTACAGCCCCAGCATTTT	CASSEGQLVQPQHF
TRBD2	TRBV12-5	.	TRBJ2-1	TGTGCTAGTGGTTTGGGGACTAGCGGGACCTCCTACAATGGGCAGTTCTTC	CASGLGTSGTSYNGQFF
.	TRBV2	.	TRBJ1-5	TGTGCCAGCAGATCAGGGGTCCGTCAGCCCCAGCATTTT	CASRSGVRQPQHF
.	TRBV30	.	TRBJ1-1	TGTGCCTGGAGATGGGGCAGGAACACTGAAGCTTTCTTT	CAWRWGRNTEAFF
.	TRBV7-7	.	TRBJ2-1	TGTGCTAGCAGCTTAGATTCCGGGACAGAGCAGTTCTTC	CASSLDSGTEQFF
TRBD2	TRBV29-1	.	TRBJ2-1	TGCAGCGTTGATCGGTCACTGTTAGCGGGTCGTGGTATCGACAATGAGCAGTTCTTC	CSVDRSLLAGRGIDNEQFF
TRBD2	TRBV27	.	TRBJ2-1	TGTGCCAGCAGTCCCGGCAGGACTAGCGGGAAATACAATGAGCAGTTCTTC	CASSPGRTSGKYNEQFF
TRBD2	TRBV5-6	.	TRBJ2-3	TGTGCCAGCAGATCCCGAGTTAGCGGGAGGGCCGATACGCAGTATTTT	CASRSRVSGRADTQYF
TRBD1	TRBV2	.	TRBJ1-1	TGTGCCGGGAATCGACAGGGAGGCACTGAAGCTTTCTTT	CAGNRQGGTEAFF
.	TRBV9	.	TRBJ2-1	TGTGCCAGCAGCGTAGCTCCCCGGTCTGAGCAGTTCTTC	CASSVAPRSEQFF
.	TRBV11-2	.	TRBJ2-7	TGTGCCAGCAGCTTAATCCCCCTAGGCGAGCAGTACTTC	CASSLIPLGEQYF